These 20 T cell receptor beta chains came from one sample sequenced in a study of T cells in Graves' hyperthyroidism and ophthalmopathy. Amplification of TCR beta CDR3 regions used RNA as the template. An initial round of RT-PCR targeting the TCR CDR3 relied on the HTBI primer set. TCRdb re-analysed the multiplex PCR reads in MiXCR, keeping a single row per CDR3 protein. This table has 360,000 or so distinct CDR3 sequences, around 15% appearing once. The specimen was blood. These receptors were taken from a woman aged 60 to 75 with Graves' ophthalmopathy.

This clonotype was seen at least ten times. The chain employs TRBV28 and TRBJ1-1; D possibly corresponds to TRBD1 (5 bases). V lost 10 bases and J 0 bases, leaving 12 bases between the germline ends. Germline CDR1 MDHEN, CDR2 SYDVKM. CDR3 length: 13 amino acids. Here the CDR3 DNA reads TGTGCCATTGGGGGGGTATTGAACACTGAAGCTTTCTTT. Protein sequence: CAIGGVLNTEAFF.

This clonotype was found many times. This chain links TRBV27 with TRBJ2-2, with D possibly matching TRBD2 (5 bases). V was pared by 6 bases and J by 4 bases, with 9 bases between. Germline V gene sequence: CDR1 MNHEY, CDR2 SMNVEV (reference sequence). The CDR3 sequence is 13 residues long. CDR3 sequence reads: CASSSTSTGELFF. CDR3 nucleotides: TGTGCCAGCAGCTCTACTAGCACCGGGGAGCTGTTTTTT.

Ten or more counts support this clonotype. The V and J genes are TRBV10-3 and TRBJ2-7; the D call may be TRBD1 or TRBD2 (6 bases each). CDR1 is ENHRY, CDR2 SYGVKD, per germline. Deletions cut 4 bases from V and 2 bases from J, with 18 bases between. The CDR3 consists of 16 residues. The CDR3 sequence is CAISGAWGAGAYEQYF. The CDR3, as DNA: TGTGCCATCAGTGGAGCCTGGGGGGCGGGTGCCTACGAGCAGTACTTC.

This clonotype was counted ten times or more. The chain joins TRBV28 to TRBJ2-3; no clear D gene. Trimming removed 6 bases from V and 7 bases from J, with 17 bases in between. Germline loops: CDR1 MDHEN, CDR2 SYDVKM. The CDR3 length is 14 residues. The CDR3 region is CASSPAAVANTQYF. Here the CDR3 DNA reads TGTGCCAGCAGCCCGGCCGCGGTCGCGAATACGCAGTATTTT.

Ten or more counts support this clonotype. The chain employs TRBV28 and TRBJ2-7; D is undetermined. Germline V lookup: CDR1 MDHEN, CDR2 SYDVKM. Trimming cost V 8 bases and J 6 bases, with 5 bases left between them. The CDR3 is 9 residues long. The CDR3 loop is CASGSEQYF. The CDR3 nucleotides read TGTGCCAGCGGTTCCGAGCAGTACTTC.

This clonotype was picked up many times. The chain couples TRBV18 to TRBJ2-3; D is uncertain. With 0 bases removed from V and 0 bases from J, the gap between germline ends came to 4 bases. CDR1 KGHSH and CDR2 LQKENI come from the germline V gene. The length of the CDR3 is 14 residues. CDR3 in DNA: TGTGCCAGCTCACCACCGGCCAGCACAGATACGCAGTATTTT. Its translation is CASSPPASTDTQYF. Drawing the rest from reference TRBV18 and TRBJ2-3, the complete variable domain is NAGVMQNPRHLVRRRGQEARLRCSPMKGHSHVYWYRQLPEEGLKFMVYLQKENIIDESGMPKERFSAEFPKEGPSILRIQQVVRGDSAAYFCASSPPASTDTQYFGPGTRLTVL.

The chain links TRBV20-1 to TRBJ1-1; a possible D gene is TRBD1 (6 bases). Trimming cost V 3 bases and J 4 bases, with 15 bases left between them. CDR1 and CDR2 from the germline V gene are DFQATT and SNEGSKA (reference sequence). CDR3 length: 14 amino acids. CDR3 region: CSASRGGPGTEAFF. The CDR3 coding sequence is TGCAGTGCTAGTCGGGGGGGCCCGGGCACTGAAGCTTTCTTT.

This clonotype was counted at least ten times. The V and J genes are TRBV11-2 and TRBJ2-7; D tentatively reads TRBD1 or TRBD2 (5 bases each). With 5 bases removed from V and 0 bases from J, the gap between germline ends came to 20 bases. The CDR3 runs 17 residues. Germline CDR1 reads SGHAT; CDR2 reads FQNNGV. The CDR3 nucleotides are TGTGCCAGCAGCCATAATCCCGGGACGCATAACTCCTACGAGCAGTACTTC. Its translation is CASSHNPGTHNSYEQYF.

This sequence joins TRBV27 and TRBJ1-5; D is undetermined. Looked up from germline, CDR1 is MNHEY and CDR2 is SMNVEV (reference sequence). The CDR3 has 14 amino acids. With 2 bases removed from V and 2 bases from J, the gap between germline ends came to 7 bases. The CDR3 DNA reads TGTGCCAGCAGTTTAAAGGGTGGCAATCAGCCCCAGCATTTT. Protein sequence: CASSLKGGNQPQHF.

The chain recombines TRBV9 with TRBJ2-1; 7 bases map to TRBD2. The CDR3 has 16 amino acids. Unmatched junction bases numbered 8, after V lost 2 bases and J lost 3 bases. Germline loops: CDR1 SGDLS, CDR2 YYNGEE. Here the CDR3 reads CASSVGPSGVYNEQFF. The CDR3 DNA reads TGTGCCAGCAGCGTGGGGCCCAGCGGGGTCTACAATGAGCAGTTCTTC.

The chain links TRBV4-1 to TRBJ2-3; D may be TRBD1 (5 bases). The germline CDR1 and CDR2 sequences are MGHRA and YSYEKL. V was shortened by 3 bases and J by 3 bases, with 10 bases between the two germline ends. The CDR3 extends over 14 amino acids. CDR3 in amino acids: CASSQPDSTDTQYF. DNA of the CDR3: TGCGCCAGCAGCCAGCCCGACAGTACAGATACGCAGTATTTT.

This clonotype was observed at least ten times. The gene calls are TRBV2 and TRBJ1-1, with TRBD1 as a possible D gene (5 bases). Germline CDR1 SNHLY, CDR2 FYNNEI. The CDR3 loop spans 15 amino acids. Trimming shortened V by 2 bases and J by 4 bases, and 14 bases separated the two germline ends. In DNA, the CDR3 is TGTGCCAGCAGTGAAACTACAGGCCCTAGCACTGAAGCTTTCTTT. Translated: CASSETTGPSTEAFF.

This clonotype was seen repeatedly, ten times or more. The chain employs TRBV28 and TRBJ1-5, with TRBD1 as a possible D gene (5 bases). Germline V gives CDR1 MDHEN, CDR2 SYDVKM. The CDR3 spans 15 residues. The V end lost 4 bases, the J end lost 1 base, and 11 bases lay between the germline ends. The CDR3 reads CASSSPGGSNQPQHF. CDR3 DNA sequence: TGTGCCAGCAGTTCTCCCGGGGGGAGCAATCAGCCCCAGCATTTT. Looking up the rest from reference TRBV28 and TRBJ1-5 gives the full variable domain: DVKVTQSSRYLVKRTGEKVFLECVQDMDHENMFWYRQDPGLGLRLIYFSYDVKMKEKGDIPEGYSVSREKKERFSLILESASTNQTSMYLCASSSPGGSNQPQHFGDGTRLSIL.

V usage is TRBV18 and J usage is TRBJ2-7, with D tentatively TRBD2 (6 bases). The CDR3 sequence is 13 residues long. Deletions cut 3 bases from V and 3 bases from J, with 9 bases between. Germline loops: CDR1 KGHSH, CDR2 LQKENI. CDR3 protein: CASSPSEGYEQYF. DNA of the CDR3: TGTGCCAGCTCACCTTCGGAGGGCTACGAGCAGTACTTC.

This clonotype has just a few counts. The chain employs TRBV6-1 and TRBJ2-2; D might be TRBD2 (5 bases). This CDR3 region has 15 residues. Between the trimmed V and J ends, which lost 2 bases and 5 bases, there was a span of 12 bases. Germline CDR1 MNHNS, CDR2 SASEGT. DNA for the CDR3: TGTGCCAGCAGTGAATACCCGAGGAGGACCGGGGAGCTGTTTTTT. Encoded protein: CASSEYPRRTGELFF.

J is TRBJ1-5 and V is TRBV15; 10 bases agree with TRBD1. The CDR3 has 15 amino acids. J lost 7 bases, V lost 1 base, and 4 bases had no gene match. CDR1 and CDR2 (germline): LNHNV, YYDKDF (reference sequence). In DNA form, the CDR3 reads TGTGCCACCAGCAGAGTGGGACAGGGGTCCCAGCCCCAGCATTTT. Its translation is CATSRVGQGSQPQHF. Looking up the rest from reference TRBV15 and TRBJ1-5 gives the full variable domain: DAMVIQNPRYQVTQFGKPVTLSCSQTLNHNVMYWYQQKSSQAPKLLFHYYDKDFNNEADTPDNFQSRRPNTSFCFLDIRSPGLGDTAMYLCATSRVGQGSQPQHFGDGTRLSIL.

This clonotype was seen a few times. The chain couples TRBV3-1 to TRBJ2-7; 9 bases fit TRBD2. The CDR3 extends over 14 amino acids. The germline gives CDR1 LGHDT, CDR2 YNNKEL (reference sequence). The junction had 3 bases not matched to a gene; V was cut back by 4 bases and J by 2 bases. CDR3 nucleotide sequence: TGTGCCAGCAGCCGGGTAGCGGGAGCCTACGAGCAGTACTTC. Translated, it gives CASSRVAGAYEQYF.

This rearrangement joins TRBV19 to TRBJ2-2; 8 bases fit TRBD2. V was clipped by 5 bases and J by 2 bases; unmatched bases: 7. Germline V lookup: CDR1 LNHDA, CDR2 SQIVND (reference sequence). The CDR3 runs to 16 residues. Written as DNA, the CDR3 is TGTGCCAGTAGTGGGGGACTAGAGATAAACACCGGGGAGCTGTTTTTT. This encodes CASSGGLEINTGELFF.

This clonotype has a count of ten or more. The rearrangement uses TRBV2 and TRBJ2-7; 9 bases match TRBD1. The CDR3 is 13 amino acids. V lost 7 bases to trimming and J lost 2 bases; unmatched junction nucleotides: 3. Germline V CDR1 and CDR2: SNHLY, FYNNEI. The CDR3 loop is CASNGQGTYEQYF. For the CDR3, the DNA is TGTGCCAGCAACGGACAGGGGACCTACGAGCAGTACTTC. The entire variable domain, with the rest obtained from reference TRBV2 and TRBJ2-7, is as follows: EPEVTQTPSHQVTQMGQEVILRCVPISNHLYFYWYRQILGQKVEFLVSFYNNEISEKSEIFDDQFSVERPDGSNFTLKIRSTKLEDSAMYFCASNGQGTYEQYFGPGTRLTVT.

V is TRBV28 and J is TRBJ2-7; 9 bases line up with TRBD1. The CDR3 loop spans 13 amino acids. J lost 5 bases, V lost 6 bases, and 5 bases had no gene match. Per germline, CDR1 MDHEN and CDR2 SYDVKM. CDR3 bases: TGTGCCAGCAGAGAAGACAGGGGGAACGAGCAGTACTTC. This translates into CASREDRGNEQYF. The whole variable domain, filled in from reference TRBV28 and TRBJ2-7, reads DVKVTQSSRYLVKRTGEKVFLECVQDMDHENMFWYRQDPGLGLRLIYFSYDVKMKEKGDIPEGYSVSREKKERFSLILESASTNQTSMYLCASREDRGNEQYFGPGTRLTVT.